This T cell receptor beta chain was obtained from a study of early stage breast cancer tumors. Looking at the study overall: Of some 17 invasive breast tumors, about a dozen were hormone receptor-positive, HER2-negative.

This CDR3 is built from 11 residues. The ends were cut back, 4 bases at V and 4 bases at J, with 2 bases in the middle. Germline CDR1 SGHVS, CDR2 FQNEAQ. The protocol was immunoSEQ multiplex PCR, while the TCRdb copy is restricted to in-frame clones and leaves out a portion. The sample shows more than 60,000 clones, 65% to 85% of them seen only once. Sequenced input: blood. The J gene is TRBJ1-5, the V gene TRBV7-8; no definite D call. The clonotype was recovered from a person between 55 and 69 years old with breast cancer. The CDR3 coding sequence is TGTGCCAGCAGCTCAAATCAGCCCCAGCATTTT. It encodes CASSSNQPQHF. The full variable domain, in which reference TRBV7-8 and TRBJ1-5 provide the parts outside the CDR3, is GAGVSQSPRYKVAKRGQDVALRCDPISGHVSLFWYQQALGQGPEFLTYFQNEAQLDKSGLPSDRFFAERPEGSVSTLKIQRTQQEDSAVYLCASSSNQPQHFGDGTRLSIL.